The clone carrying this TCR beta chain turned up a few times. The target antigen is unknown. Per germline, CDR1 SGDLS and CDR2 YYNGEE. The CDR3 loop spans 11 amino acids. Trimming left V 4 bases short and J 8 bases short, with 7 bases between. These data belong to a study of cytomegalovirus exposure and HLA in healthy donors. 60 Vbeta and 13 Jbeta primers were used in PCR. Assay: immunoSEQ multiplex PCR; the TCRdb copy retains only in-frame clones and omits some. The table lists about 160,000 clones, about 65% of them singletons. General study results and limits: The productive fraction for most TCR beta V segments was about 87% or about 30% in an earlier analysis.

Sequencing was done on a sample of PBMCs. The chain joins TRBV9 to TRBJ2-1; D ambiguous. The receptor was derived from a woman aged 30 to 39 in good health and CMV-seronegative. CDR3 nucleotide sequence: TGTGCCAGCAGCCCTCAGGATGAGCAGTTCTTC. It encodes CASSPQDEQFF.